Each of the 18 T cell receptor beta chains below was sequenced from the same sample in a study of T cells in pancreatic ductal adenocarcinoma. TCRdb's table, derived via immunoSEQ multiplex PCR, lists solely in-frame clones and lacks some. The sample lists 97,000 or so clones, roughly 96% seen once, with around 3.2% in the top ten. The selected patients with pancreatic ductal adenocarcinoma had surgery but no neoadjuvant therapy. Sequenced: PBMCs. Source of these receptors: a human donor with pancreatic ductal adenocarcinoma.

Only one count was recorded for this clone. The CDR3 spells CASRTVNTEAFF. The CDR3 bases are TGTGCCAGCAGGACTGTGAACACTGAAGCTTTCTTT. The rearrangement uses TRBV28 and TRBJ1-1; no firm D call. The CDR3 consists of 12 residues. Germline V lookup: CDR1 MDHEN, CDR2 SYDVKM. V lost 6 bases and J lost 0, with 5 bases in between.

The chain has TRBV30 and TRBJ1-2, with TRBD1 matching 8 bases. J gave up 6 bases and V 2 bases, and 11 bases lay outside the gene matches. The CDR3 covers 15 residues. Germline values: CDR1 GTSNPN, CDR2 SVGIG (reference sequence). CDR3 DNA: TGTGCCTGGAGTACCCAGGGGGCAGGGGGCGATGGCTACACCTTC. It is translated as CAWSTQGAGGDGYTF.

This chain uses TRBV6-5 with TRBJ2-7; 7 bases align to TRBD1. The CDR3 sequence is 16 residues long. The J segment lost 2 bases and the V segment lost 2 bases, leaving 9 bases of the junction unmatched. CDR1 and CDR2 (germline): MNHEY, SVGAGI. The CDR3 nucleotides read TGTGCCAGCAGTTACGGAACAGGGGTCCGAACCTACGAGCAGTACTTC. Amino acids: CASSYGTGVRTYEQYF.

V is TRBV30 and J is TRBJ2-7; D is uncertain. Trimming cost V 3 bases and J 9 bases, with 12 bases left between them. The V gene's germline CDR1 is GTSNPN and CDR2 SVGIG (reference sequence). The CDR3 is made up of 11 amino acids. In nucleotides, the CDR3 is TGTGCCTGGAGCGGTTTCCTTGGGCAGTACTTC. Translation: CAWSGFLGQYF.

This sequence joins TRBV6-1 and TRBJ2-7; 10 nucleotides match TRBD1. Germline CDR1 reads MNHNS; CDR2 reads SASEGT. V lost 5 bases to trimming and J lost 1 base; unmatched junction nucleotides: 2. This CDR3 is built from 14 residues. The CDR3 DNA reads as TGTGCCAGCAGTAAGGACAGGGGGTCCTACGAGCAGTACTTC. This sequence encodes CASSKDRGSYEQYF.

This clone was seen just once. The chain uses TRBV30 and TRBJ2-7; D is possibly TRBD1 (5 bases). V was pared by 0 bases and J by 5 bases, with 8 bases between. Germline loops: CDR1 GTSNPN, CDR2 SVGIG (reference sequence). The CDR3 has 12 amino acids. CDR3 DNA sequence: TGTGCCTGGAGTGTAACCAGGGACGAGCAGTACTTC. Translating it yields CAWSVTRDEQYF. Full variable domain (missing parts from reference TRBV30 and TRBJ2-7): SQTIHQWPATLVQPVGSPLSLECTVEGTSNPNLYWYRQAAGRGLQLLFYSVGIGQISSEVPQNLSASRPQDRQFILSSKKLLLSDSGFYLCAWSVTRDEQYFGPGTRLTVT.

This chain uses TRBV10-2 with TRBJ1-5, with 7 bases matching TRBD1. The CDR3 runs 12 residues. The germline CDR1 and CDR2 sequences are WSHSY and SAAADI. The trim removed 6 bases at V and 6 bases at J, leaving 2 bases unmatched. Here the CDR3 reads CASRRQGQPQHF. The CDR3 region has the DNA TGCGCCAGCAGAAGACAGGGTCAGCCCCAGCATTTT.

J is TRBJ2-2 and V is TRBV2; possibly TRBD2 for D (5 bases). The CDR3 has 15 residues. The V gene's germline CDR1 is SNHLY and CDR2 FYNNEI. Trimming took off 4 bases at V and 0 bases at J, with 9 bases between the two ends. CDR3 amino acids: CASSVEGANTGELFF. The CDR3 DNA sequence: TGTGCCAGCAGTGTTGAGGGAGCGAACACCGGGGAGCTGTTTTTT.

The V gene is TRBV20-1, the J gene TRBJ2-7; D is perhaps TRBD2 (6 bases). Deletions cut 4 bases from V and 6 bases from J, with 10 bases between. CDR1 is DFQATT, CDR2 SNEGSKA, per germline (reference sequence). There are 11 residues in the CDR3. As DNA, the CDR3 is TGCAGTGCTAACAGCGGGTTCGAGCAGTACTTC. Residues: CSANSGFEQYF.

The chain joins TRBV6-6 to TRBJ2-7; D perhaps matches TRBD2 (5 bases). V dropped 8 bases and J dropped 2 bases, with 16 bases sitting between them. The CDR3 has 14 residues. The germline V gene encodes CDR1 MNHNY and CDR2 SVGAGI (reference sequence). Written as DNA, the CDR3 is TGTGCCAGCCGAGTTGAGGGCCCAACCTACGAGCAGTACTTC. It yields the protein CASRVEGPTYEQYF.

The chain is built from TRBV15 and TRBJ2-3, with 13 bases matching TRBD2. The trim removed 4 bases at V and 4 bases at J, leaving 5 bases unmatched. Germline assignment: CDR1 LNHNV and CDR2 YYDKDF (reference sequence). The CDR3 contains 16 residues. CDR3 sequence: CATSIRLAGGPDTQYF. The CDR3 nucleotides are TGTGCCACCAGCATCCGACTAGCGGGAGGCCCAGATACGCAGTATTTT.

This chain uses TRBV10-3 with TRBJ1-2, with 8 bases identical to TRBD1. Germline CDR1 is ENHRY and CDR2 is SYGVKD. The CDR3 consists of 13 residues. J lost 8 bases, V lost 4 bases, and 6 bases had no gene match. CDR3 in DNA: TGTGCCATCAGTGTCGTACAGGGGGACGGCTACACCTTC. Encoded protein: CAISVVQGDGYTF.

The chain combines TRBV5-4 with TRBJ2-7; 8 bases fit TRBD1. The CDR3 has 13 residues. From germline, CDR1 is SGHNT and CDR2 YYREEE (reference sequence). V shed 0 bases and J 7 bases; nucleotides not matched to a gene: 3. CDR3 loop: CASSLAGGTEQYF. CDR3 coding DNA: TGTGCCAGCAGCTTGGCAGGGGGCACGGAGCAGTACTTC.

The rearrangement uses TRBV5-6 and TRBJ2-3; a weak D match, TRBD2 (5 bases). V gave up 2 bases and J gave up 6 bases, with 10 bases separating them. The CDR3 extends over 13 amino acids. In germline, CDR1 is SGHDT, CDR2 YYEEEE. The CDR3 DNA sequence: TGTGCCAGCAGCTTAAGGGAGTCCGATACGCAGTATTTT. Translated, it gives CASSLRESDTQYF.

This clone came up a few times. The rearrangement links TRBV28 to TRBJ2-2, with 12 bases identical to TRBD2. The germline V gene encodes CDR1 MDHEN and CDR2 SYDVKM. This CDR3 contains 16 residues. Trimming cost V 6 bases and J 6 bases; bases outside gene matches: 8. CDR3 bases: TGTGCCAGCAGCCCCGCTAGCGGGAGGGAGTCCGGGGAGCTGTTTTTT. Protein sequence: CASSPASGRESGELFF.

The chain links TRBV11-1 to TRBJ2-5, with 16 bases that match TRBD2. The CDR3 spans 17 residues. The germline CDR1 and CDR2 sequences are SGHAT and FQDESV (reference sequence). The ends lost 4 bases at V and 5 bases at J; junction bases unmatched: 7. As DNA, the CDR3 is TGTGCCAGCAGCTACGGGACTAGCGGGAGGGCCTTGGAGACCCAGTACTTC. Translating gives CASSYGTSGRALETQYF.

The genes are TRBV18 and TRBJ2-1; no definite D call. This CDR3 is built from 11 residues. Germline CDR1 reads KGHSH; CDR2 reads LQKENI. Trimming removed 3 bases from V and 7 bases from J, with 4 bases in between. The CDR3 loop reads CASSPENEQFF. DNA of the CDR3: TGTGCCAGCTCACCGGAGAATGAGCAGTTCTTC.

CDR3 amino acids: CASSGGLAGNTGELFF. The DNA of the CDR3 is TGCGCCAGCAGCGGAGGACTAGCGGGAAACACCGGGGAGCTGTTTTTT. The rearrangement links TRBV5-1 to TRBJ2-2; 12 bases map to TRBD2. The CDR3 contains 16 residues. In germline, CDR1 is SGHRS, CDR2 YFSETQ. The junction had 3 bases not matched to a gene; V was cut back by 4 bases and J by 2 bases. Full variable domain (remainder filled in from reference TRBV5-1 and TRBJ2-2): KAGVTQTPRYLIKTRGQQVTLSCSPISGHRSVSWYQQTPGQGLQFLFEYFSETQRNKGNFPGRFSGRQFSNSRSEMNVSTLELGDSALYLCASSGGLAGNTGELFFGEGSRLTVL.